The 20 T cell receptor beta chains below were found in one sample sequenced in a study of T cell changes during pregnancy in multiple sclerosis. Clones were read by immunoSEQ multiplex PCR, and TCRdb kept only the in-frame ones, dropping some. This sample has some 85,000 clones, with over 90% found just once. The material sequenced was peripheral blood, taken in the second trimester of pregnancy. The receptors here all came from a female donor with multiple sclerosis, enrolled in a pregnancy study.

The CDR3 sequence: CASSWTGGRQFF. Here the CDR3 DNA reads TGTGCCAGCAGCTGGACAGGGGGCCGGCAGTTCTTC. The chain is built from TRBV7-2 and TRBJ2-1; 11 bases are a match to TRBD1. Per the germline V gene, CDR1 is SGHTA and CDR2 is FQGNSA. V lost 4 bases and J lost 12; bases outside the gene matches: 2. The length of the CDR3 is 12 residues. Filled out from reference TRBV7-2 and TRBJ2-1, the complete variable domain reads GAGVSQSPSNKVTEKGKDVELRCDPISGHTALYWYRQSLGQGLEFLIYFQGNSAPDKSGLPSDRFSAERTGGSVSTLTIQRTQQEDSAVYLCASSWTGGRQFFGPGTRLTVL.

The chain couples TRBV28 to TRBJ1-1; a possible D gene is TRBD1 (6 bases). Trimming took off 3 bases at V and 4 bases at J, with 9 bases between the two ends. Germline values: CDR1 MDHEN, CDR2 SYDVKM. The CDR3 runs to 13 residues. The DNA for the CDR3 is TGTGCCAGCAGTTTTACAGGGCGCACTGAAGCTTTCTTT. Translating gives CASSFTGRTEAFF.

V gene TRBV6-6 combines with J gene TRBJ2-1, with D uncertain. Germline V gives CDR1 MNHNY, CDR2 SVGAGI (reference sequence). The CDR3 covers 11 residues. Trimming removed 6 bases from V and 6 bases from J, with 6 bases in between. The CDR3 DNA reads TGTGCCAGCAGCCTAGGCAATGAGCAGTTCTTC. Protein product: CASSLGNEQFF.

This sequence joins TRBV7-6 and TRBJ1-3; perhaps TRBD1 as D (6 bases). Germline values: CDR1 SGHVS, CDR2 FNYEAQ. V lost 0 bases and J lost 4, with 10 bases in between. This CDR3 has 15 residues. The CDR3 DNA reads as TGTGCCAGCAGCTTAGCAGGGGGTAACGGAAACACCATATATTTT. It codes for CASSLAGGNGNTIYF.

This chain connects TRBV2 to TRBJ2-7; D gene unclear. The CDR3 spans 12 residues. Trimming took off 5 bases at V and 1 base at J, with 6 bases between the two ends. Per the germline V gene, CDR1 is SNHLY and CDR2 is FYNNEI. As DNA, the CDR3 is TGTGCCAGCAGTAACTGGTCCTACGAGCAGTACTTC. It encodes CASSNWSYEQYF.

This chain uses TRBV6-1 with TRBJ2-7; 10 bases agree with TRBD2. This CDR3 has 14 amino acids. Germline values: CDR1 MNHNS, CDR2 SASEGT. Trimming took 5 bases from V and 2 from J; bases not matched to a gene: 3. CDR3 sequence reads: CASSPSGSAYEQYF. CDR3 nucleotide sequence: TGTGCCAGCAGTCCTAGCGGGAGTGCCTACGAGCAGTACTTC.

Here the CDR3 DNA reads TGTGCCAGCAGCTTGTCCTCCTACGTTGAGAACACCGGGGAGCTGTTTTTT. Its translation: CASSLSSYVENTGELFF. The chain uses TRBV7-7 and TRBJ2-2; no clear D gene. Trimming shortened V by 3 bases and J by 1 base, and 15 bases separated the two germline ends. The CDR3 is made up of 17 amino acids. Germline V gene sequence: CDR1 SSHAT, CDR2 FNYEAQ (reference sequence). The full variable domain, in which reference TRBV7-7 and TRBJ2-2 provide the parts outside the CDR3, is GAGVSQSPRYKVTKRGQDVTLRCDPISSHATLYWYQQALGQGPEFLTYFNYEAQPDKSGLPSDRFSAERPEGSISTLTIQRTEQRDSAMYRCASSLSSYVENTGELFFGEGSRLTVL.

This chain uses TRBV19 with TRBJ2-4; 8 bases are shared with TRBD2. The J segment lost 7 bases and the V segment lost 3 bases, leaving 11 bases of the junction unmatched. There are 16 residues in the CDR3. Germline CDR1 is LNHDA and CDR2 is SQIVND (reference sequence). The CDR3 is CASSMRREAAQNIQYF. In DNA form, the CDR3 reads TGTGCCAGTAGTATGAGGCGGGAGGCCGCCCAGAACATTCAGTACTTC.

This clone has only a few counts. The chain links TRBV5-1 to TRBJ2-1; 8 bases align to TRBD2. Trimming took 4 bases from V and 10 from J; bases not matched to a gene: 7. The CDR3 has 13 amino acids. Germline CDR1 SGHRS, CDR2 YFSETQ. The CDR3 nucleotides read TGCGCCAGCAGCGAAGGACTAGCCCGGGAGCAGTTCTTC. Protein: CASSEGLAREQFF.

V is TRBV5-1 and J is TRBJ2-2; 13 bases match TRBD2. The CDR3 totals 15 residues. Trimming removed 4 bases from V and 6 bases from J; junction bases left unmatched: 3. CDR1 is SGHRS, CDR2 YFSETQ, per germline. This CDR3 is CASSLLAGGSGELFF. The CDR3 nucleotides are TGCGCCAGCAGCCTACTAGCGGGAGGGTCCGGGGAGCTGTTTTTT. Full variable domain (remainder filled in from reference TRBV5-1 and TRBJ2-2): KAGVTQTPRYLIKTRGQQVTLSCSPISGHRSVSWYQQTPGQGLQFLFEYFSETQRNKGNFPGRFSGRQFSNSRSEMNVSTLELGDSALYLCASSLLAGGSGELFFGEGSRLTVL.

This chain connects TRBV9 to TRBJ1-2, with D tentatively TRBD1 (5 bases). The CDR3 contains 17 residues. The V and J ends lost 0 bases and 4 bases respectively, with 19 bases between them. The germline CDR1 and CDR2 sequences are SGDLS and YYNGEE. The CDR3 loop reads CASSVGRQPRPGYGYTF. CDR3 coding DNA: TGTGCCAGCAGCGTAGGGAGACAGCCAAGGCCTGGCTATGGCTACACCTTC.

The genes are TRBV6-5 and TRBJ1-2; 9 bases map to TRBD1. The CDR3 covers 12 residues. With V trimmed by 6 bases and J by 8 bases, 4 bases remained unmatched. Germline V gene data show CDR1 as MNHEY and CDR2 as SVGAGI. CDR3 sequence (DNA): TGTGCCAGCAGGACGACAGGGGGGGGCTACACCTTC. This gives the protein CASRTTGGGYTF.

The chain combines TRBV27 with TRBJ1-4; TRBD1 might be the D (5 bases). Germline V gene sequence: CDR1 MNHEY, CDR2 SMNVEV (reference sequence). V was cut by 2 bases and J by 8 bases, with 15 bases left in between. The CDR3 is 15 residues long. The CDR3 protein is CASSLSGTWGEKLFF. The CDR3 DNA sequence: TGTGCCAGCAGTTTAAGCGGGACCTGGGGGGAAAAACTGTTTTTT.

CDR3 in DNA: TGTGCCAGCAGCCCCGGGAACACCATATATTTT. Protein sequence: CASSPGNTIYF. The J gene is TRBJ1-3, the V gene TRBV7-9, with D unresolved. Germline lookup yields CDR1 SEHNR and CDR2 FQNEAQ (reference sequence). CDR3 length: 11 amino acids. Trimming cost V 5 bases and J 7 bases, with 6 bases left between them.

J is TRBJ2-7 and V is TRBV30; 9 nucleotides align to TRBD1. J gave up 3 bases and V 7 bases, and 7 bases lay outside the gene matches. The germline gives CDR1 GTSNPN, CDR2 SVGIG (reference sequence). CDR3 size: 13 residues. CDR3 sequence (DNA): TGTGCCTTGCTCCCGACAGGGGGCTACGAGCAGTACTTC. It translates to CALLPTGGYEQYF.

J is TRBJ1-2 and V is TRBV5-6, with D tentatively TRBD1 (6 bases). The CDR3 sequence is 13 residues long. Between the trimmed V and J ends, which lost 4 bases and 6 bases, there was a span of 13 bases. Looked up from germline, CDR1 is SGHDT and CDR2 is YYEEEE. CDR3 amino acids: CASSPVGQHGYTF. The CDR3 nucleotides read TGTGCCAGCAGCCCAGTCGGACAGCATGGCTACACCTTC.

The rearrangement joins TRBV19 to TRBJ1-2, with 9 bases lining up with TRBD1. The CDR3 covers 13 residues. Germline CDR1 reads LNHDA; CDR2 reads SQIVND (reference sequence). Unmatched junction bases numbered 5, after V lost 8 bases and J lost 4 bases. Here the CDR3 DNA reads TGTGCCAGTCGGGACAGGGAGAGCTATGGCTACACCTTC. Amino acid sequence: CASRDRESYGYTF.

The chain combines TRBV10-3 with TRBJ1-3; D possibly corresponds to TRBD1 (5 bases). V was trimmed by 0 bases and J by 0 bases, leaving 18 bases between them. Germline-derived CDR1 and CDR2 are ENHRY and SYGVKD. The CDR3 spans 19 residues. CDR3 nucleotide sequence: TGTGCCATCAGTGAGTCTAAAGGGACTACATCCTTCTCTGGAAACACCATATATTTT. It yields the protein CAISESKGTTSFSGNTIYF.

J is TRBJ1-1 and V is TRBV23-1; 11 positions agree with TRBD1. TRBV23-1 is given ORF status, its function remaining uncertain. Losses at the gene ends were 0 bases for V and 0 bases for J; bases not matched to a gene: 18. The CDR3 sequence is 22 residues long. In nucleotides, the CDR3 is TGCGCCAGCAGTCAATCGAGGACAGGGGGCTCGATGGGGAAACCTATGAACACTGAAGCTTTCTTT. Its translation: CASSQSRTGGSMGKPMNTEAFF.

The chain couples TRBV5-1 to TRBJ2-3, with 13 bases matching TRBD2. With V trimmed by 4 bases and J by 0 bases, 5 bases remained unmatched. Germline loops: CDR1 SGHRS, CDR2 YFSETQ. The CDR3 covers 17 residues. Here the CDR3 reads CASSRGLAGYSTDTQYF. CDR3 DNA sequence: TGCGCCAGCAGCAGGGGACTAGCGGGATACAGCACAGATACGCAGTATTTT.